Following are 28 T cell receptor beta chains from one sample sequenced in a study of cytomegalovirus exposure and HLA in healthy donors. Use of 60 Vbeta and 13 Jbeta primers characterized the PCR. Using immunoSEQ multiplex PCR, the repertoire was profiled, and TCRdb retains in-frame clones only, with some absent. Among about 190,000 clones, approximately 70% were seen once, and the ten largest hold less than 4%. Material: PBMCs. These receptor sequences come from a woman aged 25 to 39 in good health and CMV-seropositive.

The genes are TRBV27 and TRBJ1-3, with D perhaps matching TRBD1 (5 bases). The CDR3 has 15 amino acids. Germline values: CDR1 MNHEY, CDR2 SMNVEV (reference sequence). Trimming removed 2 bases at V and 4 bases at J, with 12 bases between. The CDR3 here is CASSLSGAAGNTIYF. DNA for the CDR3: TGTGCCAGCAGTTTAAGTGGGGCAGCAGGAAACACCATATATTTT.

CDR3 sequence reads: CASSQTGTSGGGEQFF. DNA for the CDR3: TGTGCCAGCAGCCAAACCGGGACTAGCGGGGGAGGAGAGCAGTTCTTC. The V and J genes are TRBV14 and TRBJ2-1; TRBD2 matches at 14 bases. The CDR3 is made up of 16 amino acids. CDR1 and CDR2 from the germline V gene are SGHDN and FVKESK. Losses at the gene ends were 2 bases for V and 10 bases for J; bases not matched to a gene: 7. The complete variable domain, with remaining parts taken from reference TRBV14 and TRBJ2-1, reads EAGVTQFPSHSVIEKGQTVTLRCDPISGHDNLYWYRRVMGKEIKFLLHFVKESKQDESGMPNNRFLAERTGGTYSTLKVQPAELEDSGVYFCASSQTGTSGGGEQFFGPGTRLTVL.

This chain connects TRBV5-6 to TRBJ1-2, with D perhaps matching TRBD1 (6 bases). Trimming left V 0 bases short and J 5 bases short, with 14 bases between. The CDR3 contains 15 residues. Germline V gene data show CDR1 as SGHDT and CDR2 as YYEEEE. The CDR3 DNA reads as TGTGCCAGCAGCTTGGGTTCGGGGACATCTTATGGCTACACCTTC. Protein sequence: CASSLGSGTSYGYTF.

The sample holds one count of this clone. In nucleotides, the CDR3 is TGTGCCAGCAGCCAAGATGGCGGTGCTAGCACAGATACGCAGTATTTT. This codes for CASSQDGGASTDTQYF. The V gene is TRBV14, the J gene TRBJ2-3; D is uncertain. V lost 0 bases and J 0 bases, leaving 10 bases between the germline ends. Germline V gives CDR1 SGHDN, CDR2 FVKESK. This CDR3 is 16 amino acids long. Complete variable domain (other parts from reference TRBV14 and TRBJ2-3): EAGVTQFPSHSVIEKGQTVTLRCDPISGHDNLYWYRRVMGKEIKFLLHFVKESKQDESGMPNNRFLAERTGGTYSTLKVQPAELEDSGVYFCASSQDGGASTDTQYFGPGTRLTVL.

The chain couples TRBV7-9 to TRBJ1-1; maybe TRBD1 (6 bases). V was clipped by 2 bases and J by 6 bases, with 19 bases between them. Germline V lookup: CDR1 SEHNR, CDR2 FQNEAQ (reference sequence). This CDR3 comprises 16 residues. The CDR3, as DNA: TGTGCCAGCAGCTTAAACCGGGGGGCGTCGGCGTCTGAAGCTTTCTTT. It encodes CASSLNRGASASEAFF.

There are a few counts of this clone. The rearrangement links TRBV11-2 to TRBJ2-5; D remains ambiguous. This CDR3 has 13 residues. With 1 base removed from V and 2 bases from J, the gap between germline ends came to 5 bases. Germline V gene sequence: CDR1 SGHAT, CDR2 FQNNGV. CDR3 bases: TGTGCCAGCAGCTTAGGCGGTCAAGAGACCCAGTACTTC. This sequence encodes CASSLGGQETQYF.

The chain couples TRBV6-6 to TRBJ2-7; 7 bases map to TRBD1. The ends lost 7 bases at V and 4 bases at J; junction bases unmatched: 10. The CDR3 totals 14 residues. Germline CDR1 is MNHNY and CDR2 is SVGAGI (reference sequence). The CDR3 loop reads CASTQMIQGYEQYF. The CDR3 nucleotides are TGTGCCAGCACCCAAATGATACAGGGGTACGAGCAGTACTTC.

The gene calls are TRBV5-1 and TRBJ2-3, with D tentatively TRBD1 (5 bases). The CDR3 contains 14 residues. Looked up from germline, CDR1 is SGHRS and CDR2 is YFSETQ. V was trimmed by 0 bases and J by 0 bases, leaving 5 bases between them. The CDR3 loop is CASSLGQSTDTQYF. The CDR3 nucleotides read TGCGCCAGCAGCTTGGGACAGAGCACAGATACGCAGTATTTT.

Remarks on this clone: Other DNA sequences in this specimen translate into the identical CDR3. The genes are TRBV5-8 and TRBJ2-4, with 8 bases aligning to TRBD2. CDR3 length: 16 residues. Germline lookup yields CDR1 SGHTS and CDR2 YDEGEE. The trim removed 6 bases at V and 4 bases at J, leaving 12 bases unmatched. CDR3: CASKTEAGVLKNIQYF. The DNA for the CDR3 is TGTGCCAGCAAAACGGAAGCGGGAGTTCTGAAAAACATTCAGTACTTC.

This chain joins TRBV28 and TRBJ2-7, with TRBD2 matching 8 bases. The CDR3 has 15 amino acids. The germline gives CDR1 MDHEN, CDR2 SYDVKM. V shed 6 bases, J shed 4 bases, and the junction held 11 bases outside the gene matches. The CDR3 here is CASRTPGGGRYEQYF. In DNA form, the CDR3 reads TGTGCCAGCAGAACCCCCGGGGGGGGGCGGTACGAGCAGTACTTC.

The CDR3 nucleotides are TGTGCCAGCAGCTTATACCCCAGGGGGCGGGCGGCTAATGAAAAACTGTTTTTT. Amino acid sequence: CASSLYPRGRAANEKLFF. V is TRBV7-6 and J is TRBJ1-4; the match to TRBD1 covers 8 bases. V gave up 2 bases and J gave up 3 bases; unmatched junction bases: 11. The CDR3 has 18 residues. Germline CDR1 SGHVS, CDR2 FNYEAQ.

The rearrangement links TRBV28 to TRBJ2-7; maybe TRBD1 (6 bases). Trimming left V 8 bases short and J 5 bases short, with 19 bases between. Germline V gene lookup returns CDR1 MDHEN and CDR2 SYDVKM. This CDR3 is 14 amino acids long. CDR3 bases: TGTGCCAGCCCCCCACCAGGCAGGGGTCACGAGCAGTACTTC. Translation: CASPPPGRGHEQYF.

The chain recombines TRBV28 with TRBJ2-7; perhaps TRBD2 as D (5 bases). CDR1 and CDR2 from the germline V gene are MDHEN and SYDVKM. This CDR3 is built from 15 residues. The V and J ends lost 5 bases and 4 bases respectively, with 18 bases between them. The CDR3 reads CASSPGVVLGYEQYF. In nucleotides, the CDR3 is TGTGCCAGCAGTCCCGGGGTAGTTTTAGGGTACGAGCAGTACTTC.

The chain employs TRBV5-1 and TRBJ2-6; 11 bases align to TRBD1. This CDR3 comprises 18 residues. Germline-derived CDR1 and CDR2 are SGHRS and YFSETQ. V was clipped by 4 bases and J by 1 base; unmatched bases: 7. The CDR3 nucleotides read TGCGCCAGCAGCCCTGGAGGACAGGGGGCGTCTGGGGCCAACGTCCTGACTTTC. Protein sequence: CASSPGGQGASGANVLTF.

This chain links TRBV28 with TRBJ2-5; D is unresolved. The J call is in doubt because the DNA end fits TRBJ2-7 better. The V gene's germline CDR1 is MDHEN and CDR2 SYDVKM. This CDR3 region has 13 residues. Here the CDR3 reads CASRREMPYEQYF. The CDR3 coding sequence is TGTGCCAGCAGGCGTGAGATGCCCTACGAGCAGTACTTC.

Of note for this clone: This sample includes further DNA sequences coding for the same CDR3. The rearrangement uses TRBV28 and TRBJ2-7; 12 nucleotides match TRBD1. There are 16 residues in the CDR3. V was clipped by 7 bases and J by 4 bases; unmatched bases: 11. Germline CDR1 reads MDHEN; CDR2 reads SYDVKM. DNA for the CDR3: TGTGCCAGCACTACCCTACCGGGACAGGGGGCATACGAGCAGTACTTC. It is translated as CASTTLPGQGAYEQYF.

The chain recombines TRBV28 with TRBJ1-2, with D perhaps matching TRBD1 (6 bases). V lost 10 bases and J lost 6, with 15 bases in between. CDR1 and CDR2 (germline): MDHEN, SYDVKM. This CDR3 has 12 residues. The CDR3 protein is CATGDRWDGYTF. The CDR3 DNA sequence: TGTGCCACCGGAGACAGGTGGGATGGCTACACCTTC.

This rearrangement joins TRBV5-6 to TRBJ2-1; the D is unclear. The CDR3 has 13 amino acids. Germline V CDR1 and CDR2: SGHDT, YYEEEE. V lost 4 bases and J lost 5, with 10 bases in between. CDR3 sequence: CASSGDGDNEQFF. CDR3 DNA: TGTGCCAGCAGCGGAGACGGTGACAATGAGCAGTTCTTC.

The gene calls are TRBV19 and TRBJ2-1; TRBD2 agrees at 8 bases. V gave up 2 bases and J gave up 7 bases; unmatched junction bases: 4. The CDR3 is made up of 14 amino acids. Germline CDR1 and CDR2: LNHDA and SQIVND (reference sequence). The CDR3 region has the DNA TGTGCCAGTAGTATACTAGCGGGTTTGAATGAGCAGTTCTTC. It specifies CASSILAGLNEQFF.

This clone has just a few counts. This chain uses TRBV27 with TRBJ2-7; D is unclear. This CDR3 contains 13 residues. V shed 2 bases and J shed 2 bases, with 7 bases lying between them. In germline, CDR1 is MNHEY, CDR2 SMNVEV (reference sequence). CDR3 bases: TGTGCCAGCAGTTTACGGTTAACCTACGAGCAGTACTTC. It specifies CASSLRLTYEQYF.

V is TRBV5-1 and J is TRBJ2-6; D is perhaps TRBD1 (6 bases). This CDR3 is 15 amino acids long. Germline-derived CDR1 and CDR2 are SGHRS and YFSETQ. Trimming left V 2 bases short and J 3 bases short, with 9 bases between. The CDR3 nucleotides read TGCGCCAGCAGCTTACAGGGTTTTGGGGCCAACGTCCTGACTTTC. This codes for CASSLQGFGANVLTF.

The chain has TRBV6-1 and TRBJ2-7; 11 nucleotides match TRBD2. Germline trimming cut 5 bases from V and 6 bases from J; bases unmatched to any gene: 6. Per the germline V gene, CDR1 is MNHNS and CDR2 is SASEGT. The CDR3 is 14 residues long. The DNA of the CDR3 is TGTGCCAGCAGTCCTCGGACTAGCGGGCTCGAGCAGTACTTC. Translation: CASSPRTSGLEQYF.

This chain uses TRBV11-2 with TRBJ2-4, with D maybe TRBD2 (6 bases). CDR1 is SGHAT and CDR2 is FQNNGV in the germline V gene. The CDR3 runs to 15 residues. Trimming removed 2 bases at V and 4 bases at J, with 12 bases between. CDR3 coding DNA: TGTGCCAGCAGCTTATTTCGCGGGGAAAAAAACATTCAGTACTTC. It encodes CASSLFRGEKNIQYF.

The chain employs TRBV11-2 and TRBJ2-5; 8 bases match TRBD1. Germline CDR1 and CDR2: SGHAT and FQNNGV. The ends lost 2 bases at V and 5 bases at J; junction bases unmatched: 7. The CDR3 has 15 residues. The CDR3 loop reads CASSLTAGGAETQYF. Written as DNA, the CDR3 is TGTGCCAGCAGCTTAACGGCAGGGGGCGCGGAGACCCAGTACTTC.

The rearrangement links TRBV27 to TRBJ2-7; D unresolved. The germline V and J ends were trimmed by 5 bases and 4 bases, with 15 bases remaining between them. This CDR3 is built from 14 residues. Germline V gives CDR1 MNHEY, CDR2 SMNVEV (reference sequence). The CDR3 DNA reads TGTGCCAGCAGTCTTCTCCTAGGCCCTTACGAGCAGTACTTC. Translation: CASSLLLGPYEQYF.

V usage is TRBV29-1 and J usage is TRBJ2-3; 7 bases fit TRBD1. The junction had 7 bases not matched to a gene; V was cut back by 6 bases and J by 4 bases. CDR1 is SQVTM, CDR2 ANQGSEA, per germline. The CDR3 has 13 residues. CDR3 loop: CSVDSQGADTQYF. Here the CDR3 DNA reads TGCAGCGTAGACTCCCAGGGGGCAGATACGCAGTATTTT.

This chain joins TRBV10-3 and TRBJ2-3; no reliable D call. The germline CDR1 and CDR2 sequences are ENHRY and SYGVKD. V lost 0 bases and J lost 7, with 8 bases in between. The CDR3 is 13 residues long. CDR3 amino acids: CAISESSLNTQYF. The DNA for the CDR3 is TGTGCCATCAGTGAGTCGTCACTGAATACGCAGTATTTT.

This chain connects TRBV27 to TRBJ2-7; no reliable D call. Trimming shortened V by 4 bases and J by 2 bases, and 6 bases separated the two germline ends. Per the germline V gene, CDR1 is MNHEY and CDR2 is SMNVEV (reference sequence). The CDR3 runs to 12 residues. DNA of the CDR3: TGTGCCAGCAGTTCCACACCCTACGAGCAGTACTTC. Its protein is CASSSTPYEQYF.